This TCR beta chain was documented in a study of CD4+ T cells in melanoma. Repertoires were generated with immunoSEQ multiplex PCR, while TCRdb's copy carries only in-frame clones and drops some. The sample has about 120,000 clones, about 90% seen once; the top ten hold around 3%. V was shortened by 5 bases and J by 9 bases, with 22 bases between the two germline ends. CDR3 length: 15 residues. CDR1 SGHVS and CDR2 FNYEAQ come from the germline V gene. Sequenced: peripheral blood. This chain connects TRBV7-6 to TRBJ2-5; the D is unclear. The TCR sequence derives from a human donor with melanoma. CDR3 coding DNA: TGTGCCAGCAGCGCAGAGAACTCGGGTCTGGCGGCCCAGTACTTC. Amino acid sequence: CASSAENSGLAAQYF.